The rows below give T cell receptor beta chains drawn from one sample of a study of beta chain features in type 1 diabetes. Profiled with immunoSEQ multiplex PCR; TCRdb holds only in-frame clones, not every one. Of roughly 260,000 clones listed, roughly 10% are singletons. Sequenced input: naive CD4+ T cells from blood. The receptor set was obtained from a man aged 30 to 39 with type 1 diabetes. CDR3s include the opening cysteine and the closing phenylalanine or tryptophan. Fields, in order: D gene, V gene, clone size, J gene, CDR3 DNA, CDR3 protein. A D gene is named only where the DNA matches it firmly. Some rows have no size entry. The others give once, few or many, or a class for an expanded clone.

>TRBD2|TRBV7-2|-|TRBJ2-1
TGTGCCAGCAGCTACTCCGGGACTAGCCAGATGGTGGCCCGCAATGAGCAGTTCTTC
CASSYSGTSQMVARNEQFF
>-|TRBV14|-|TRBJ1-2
TGTGCCAGCAGCTCGGACAGCTATGGCTACACCTTC
CASSSDSYGYTF
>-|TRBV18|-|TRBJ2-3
TGTGCCAGCTCACAATACCGCCAGGCCGGCACAGATACGCAGTATTTT
CASSQYRQAGTDTQYF
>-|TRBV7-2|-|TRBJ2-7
TGTGCCAGCAGCTTAGTCTCATCCCCCGGGGAGCAGTACTTC
CASSLVSSPGEQYF
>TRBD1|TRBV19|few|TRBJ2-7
TGTGCCAGCTCAACGGACAGGCCCTACGAGCAGTACTTC
CASSTDRPYEQYF
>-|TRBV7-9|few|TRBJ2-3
TGTGCCAGCAGCTTCACAGGGGGACTAGCCGACTTGACGCAGTATTTT
CASSFTGGLADLTQYF
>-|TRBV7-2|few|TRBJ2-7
TGTGCCAGCAGCTTAGCCCCCGGCGAGCAGTACTTC
CASSLAPGEQYF
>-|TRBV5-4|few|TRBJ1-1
TGTGCCAGCAGCGCCGCGGGCGACACTGAAGCTTTCTTT
CASSAAGDTEAFF
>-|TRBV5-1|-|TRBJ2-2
TGCGCCAGCAGCTTCACTCAATCCCGCAACACCGGGGAGCTGTTTTTT
CASSFTQSRNTGELFF
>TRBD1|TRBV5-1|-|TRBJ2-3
TGCGCCAGCAGCTTACCGGGACAGGGTTCAGATACGCAGTATTTT
CASSLPGQGSDTQYF
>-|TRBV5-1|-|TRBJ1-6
TGCGCCAGCAGCTTGGGCGCGGTGTCTAATTCACCCCTCCACTTT
CASSLGAVSNSPLHF